Described below is a single TCR beta chain sequence and its context. The sample comes from a study of blood T cell repertoires in COVID-19. Study as a whole: Sample material is recorded as cDNA or gDNA derived from T cells, B-cell-depleted T cells, or PBMCs.

Profiling relied on immunoSEQ multiplex PCR, and the TCRdb table lists in-frame clones only, not all of them. The data show approximately 210,000 clones, around 80% seen once. The sequencing input was peripheral blood. The sequence derives from a man younger than 45 with active or convalescent COVID-19.

CDR3 loop: CASSQVREVINEQFF. For the CDR3, the DNA is TGCGCCAGCAGCCAAGTGAGGGAGGTCATCAATGAGCAGTTCTTC. The rearrangement uses TRBV4-1 and TRBJ2-1; D is perhaps TRBD2 (6 bases). Trimming pared 1 base from V and 6 bases from J, leaving 13 bases between. Germline V gives CDR1 MGHRA, CDR2 YSYEKL. The CDR3 spans 15 residues.